This T cell receptor (beta chain) was captured in a study of shared clonotypes between healthy human individuals. Here immunoSEQ multiplex PCR was the method, and the copy in TCRdb shows in-frame clones only, minus some. The table lists some 530,000 clones, about 72% of them singletons. The study drew all its donors from Caucasian adults living in Nashville, Tennessee. Germline V gene lookup returns CDR1 MNHEY and CDR2 SMNVEV (reference sequence). Trimming took 8 bases from V and 4 from J, leaving 18 bases between them. This CDR3 has 14 amino acids. The receptor was derived from a woman aged 40-49 years in good health. Some clones in this sample may be carry-over from other donors' samples. Sequences were obtained from PBMCs. The V call is TRBV27, the J call TRBJ2-7; D possibly corresponds to TRBD2 (6 bases). The CDR3 loop reads CASCPRGGHYEQYF. The DNA of the CDR3 is TGTGCCAGCTGTCCCCGCGGAGGGCATTACGAGCAGTACTTC.